The present TCR beta chain was sequenced within a study of OX40 agonist ivuxolimab in advanced cancers. Turning to the study itself: In this trial design, patients received ivuxolimab intravenously at 0.01 to 10 mg/kg every 2 weeks.

Study results and caveats: Expanded clones were, on average, more numerous in CD8+ T cells than in CD4+.

Autoimmune disease history or systemic immunosuppression led to patient exclusion. A remark on this clone: Its antigen is currently unknown.

Assay: immunoSEQ multiplex PCR; the TCRdb copy retains only in-frame clones and omits some. This sample has 55,000 or so clones, with about 90% found just once. The sequenced sample was CD4+ or CD8+ T cells sorted from blood, obtained in a trial of the OX40 agonist ivuxolimab. This TCR was recovered from an adult with an advanced solid tumor such as melanoma, head and neck, liver or kidney cancer.

Written as DNA, the CDR3 is TGTGCCAGCAGCTTGGCCGGGGGGCAGGGGAACAATCAGCCCCAGCATTTT. Translated, it gives CASSLAGGQGNNQPQHF. The V and J genes are TRBV5-6 and TRBJ1-5; maybe TRBD1 (6 bases). V gave up 0 bases and J gave up 3 bases, with 16 bases separating them. CDR1 is SGHDT and CDR2 is YYEEEE in the germline V gene. The length of the CDR3 is 17 residues.